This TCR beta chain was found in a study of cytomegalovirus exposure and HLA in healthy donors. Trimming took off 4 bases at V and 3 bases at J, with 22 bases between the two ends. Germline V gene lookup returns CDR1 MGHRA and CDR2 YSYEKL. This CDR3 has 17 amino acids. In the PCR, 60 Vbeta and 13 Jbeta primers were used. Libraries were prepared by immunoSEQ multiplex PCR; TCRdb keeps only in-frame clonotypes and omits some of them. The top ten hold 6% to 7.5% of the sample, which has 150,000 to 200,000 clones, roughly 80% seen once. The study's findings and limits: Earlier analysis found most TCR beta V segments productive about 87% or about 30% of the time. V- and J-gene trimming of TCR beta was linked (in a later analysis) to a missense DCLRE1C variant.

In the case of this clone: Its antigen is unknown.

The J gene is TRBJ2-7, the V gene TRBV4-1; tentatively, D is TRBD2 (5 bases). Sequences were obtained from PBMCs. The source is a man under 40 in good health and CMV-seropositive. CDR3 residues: CASSPQRGSRGFYEQYF. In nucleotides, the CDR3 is TGCGCCAGCAGCCCCCAAAGAGGCAGTCGGGGTTTCTACGAGCAGTACTTC.